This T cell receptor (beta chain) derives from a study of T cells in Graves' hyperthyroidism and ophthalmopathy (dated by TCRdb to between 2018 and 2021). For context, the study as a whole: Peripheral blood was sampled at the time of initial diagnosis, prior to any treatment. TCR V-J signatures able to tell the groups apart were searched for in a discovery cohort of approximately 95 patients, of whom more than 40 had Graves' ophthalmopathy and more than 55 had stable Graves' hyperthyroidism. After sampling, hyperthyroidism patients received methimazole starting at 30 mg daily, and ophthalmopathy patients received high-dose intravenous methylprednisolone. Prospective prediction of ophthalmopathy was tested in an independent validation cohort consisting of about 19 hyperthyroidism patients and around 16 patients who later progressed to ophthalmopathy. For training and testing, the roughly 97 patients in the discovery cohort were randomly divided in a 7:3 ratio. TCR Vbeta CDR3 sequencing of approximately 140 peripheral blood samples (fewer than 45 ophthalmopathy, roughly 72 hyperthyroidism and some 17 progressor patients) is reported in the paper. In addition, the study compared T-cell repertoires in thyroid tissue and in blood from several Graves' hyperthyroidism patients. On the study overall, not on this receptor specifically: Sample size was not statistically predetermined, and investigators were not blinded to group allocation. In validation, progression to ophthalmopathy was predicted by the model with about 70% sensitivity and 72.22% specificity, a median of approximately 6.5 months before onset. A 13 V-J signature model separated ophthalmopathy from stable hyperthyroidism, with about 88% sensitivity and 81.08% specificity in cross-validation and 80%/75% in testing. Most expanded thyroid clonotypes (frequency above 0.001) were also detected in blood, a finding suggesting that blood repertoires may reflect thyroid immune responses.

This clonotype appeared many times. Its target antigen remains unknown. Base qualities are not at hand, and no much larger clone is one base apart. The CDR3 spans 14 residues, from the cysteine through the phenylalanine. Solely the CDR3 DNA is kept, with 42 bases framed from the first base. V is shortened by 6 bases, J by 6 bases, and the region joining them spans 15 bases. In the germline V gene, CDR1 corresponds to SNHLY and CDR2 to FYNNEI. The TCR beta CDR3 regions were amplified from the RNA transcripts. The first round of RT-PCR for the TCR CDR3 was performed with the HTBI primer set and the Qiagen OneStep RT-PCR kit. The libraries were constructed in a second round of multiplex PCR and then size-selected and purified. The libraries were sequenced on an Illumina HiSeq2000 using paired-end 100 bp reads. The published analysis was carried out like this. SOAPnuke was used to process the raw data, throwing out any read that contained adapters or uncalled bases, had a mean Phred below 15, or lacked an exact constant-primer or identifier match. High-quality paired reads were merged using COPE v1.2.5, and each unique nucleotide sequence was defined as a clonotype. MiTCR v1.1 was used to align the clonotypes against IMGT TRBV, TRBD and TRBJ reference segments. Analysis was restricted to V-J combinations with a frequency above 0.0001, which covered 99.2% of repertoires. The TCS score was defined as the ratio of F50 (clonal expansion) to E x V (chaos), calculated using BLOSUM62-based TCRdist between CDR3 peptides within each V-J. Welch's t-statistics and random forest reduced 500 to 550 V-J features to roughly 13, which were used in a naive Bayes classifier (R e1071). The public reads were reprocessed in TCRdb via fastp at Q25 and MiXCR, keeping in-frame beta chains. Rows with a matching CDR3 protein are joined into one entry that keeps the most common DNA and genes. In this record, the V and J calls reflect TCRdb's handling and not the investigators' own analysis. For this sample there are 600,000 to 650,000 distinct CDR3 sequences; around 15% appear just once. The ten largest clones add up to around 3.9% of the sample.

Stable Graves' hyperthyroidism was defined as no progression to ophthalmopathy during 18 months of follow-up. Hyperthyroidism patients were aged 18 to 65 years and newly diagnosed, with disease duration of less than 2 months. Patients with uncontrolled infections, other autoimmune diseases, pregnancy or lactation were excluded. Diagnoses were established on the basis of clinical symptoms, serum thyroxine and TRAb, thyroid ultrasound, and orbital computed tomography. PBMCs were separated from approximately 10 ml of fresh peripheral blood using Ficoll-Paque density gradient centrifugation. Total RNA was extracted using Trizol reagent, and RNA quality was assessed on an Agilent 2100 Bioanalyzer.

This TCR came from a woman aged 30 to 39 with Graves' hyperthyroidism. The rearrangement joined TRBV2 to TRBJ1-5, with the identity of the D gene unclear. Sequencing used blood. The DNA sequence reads TGTGCCAGCAGCGCTGGTGGCGTCGGTCAGCCCCAGCATTTT. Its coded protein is CASSAGGVGQPQHF.